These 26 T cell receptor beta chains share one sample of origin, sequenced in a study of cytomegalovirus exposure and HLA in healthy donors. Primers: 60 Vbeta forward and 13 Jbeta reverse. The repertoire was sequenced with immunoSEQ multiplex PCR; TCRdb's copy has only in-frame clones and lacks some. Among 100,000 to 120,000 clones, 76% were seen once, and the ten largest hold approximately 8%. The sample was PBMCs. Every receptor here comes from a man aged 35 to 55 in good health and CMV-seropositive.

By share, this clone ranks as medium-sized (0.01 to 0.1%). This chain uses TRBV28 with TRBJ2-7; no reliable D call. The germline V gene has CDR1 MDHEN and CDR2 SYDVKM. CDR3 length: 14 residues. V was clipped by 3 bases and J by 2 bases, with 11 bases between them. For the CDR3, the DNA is TGTGCCAGCAGTTTCAGGTCCAACCCCTACGAGCAGTACTTC. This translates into CASSFRSNPYEQYF.

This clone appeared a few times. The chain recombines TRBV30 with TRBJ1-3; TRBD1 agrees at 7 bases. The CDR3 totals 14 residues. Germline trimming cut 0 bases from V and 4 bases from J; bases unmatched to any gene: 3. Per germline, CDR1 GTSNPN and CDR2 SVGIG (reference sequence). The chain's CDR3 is CAWSVGDSGNTIYF. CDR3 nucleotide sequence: TGTGCCTGGAGTGTAGGGGACAGCGGAAACACCATATATTTT.

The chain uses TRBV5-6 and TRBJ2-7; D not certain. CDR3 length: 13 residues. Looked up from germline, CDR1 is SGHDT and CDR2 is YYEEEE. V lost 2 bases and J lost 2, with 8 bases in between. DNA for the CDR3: TGTGCCAGCAGCTTCCCGTCCGCCTACGAGCAGTACTTC. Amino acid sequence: CASSFPSAYEQYF.

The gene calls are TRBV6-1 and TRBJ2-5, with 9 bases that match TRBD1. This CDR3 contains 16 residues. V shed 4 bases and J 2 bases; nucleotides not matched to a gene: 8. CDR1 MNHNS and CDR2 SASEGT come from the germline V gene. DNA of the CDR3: TGTGCCAGCAGTGGCTGGGACAGGGAGTTTCAAGAGACCCAGTACTTC. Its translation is CASSGWDREFQETQYF.

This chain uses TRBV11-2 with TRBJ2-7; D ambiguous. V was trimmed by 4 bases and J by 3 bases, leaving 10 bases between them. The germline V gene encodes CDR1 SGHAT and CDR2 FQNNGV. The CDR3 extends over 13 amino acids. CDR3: CASSSLFRYEQYF. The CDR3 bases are TGTGCCAGCAGCTCGCTATTCCGCTACGAGCAGTACTTC.

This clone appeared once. The CDR3 reads CASSLLEGQVNTGELFF. The DNA for the CDR3 is TGTGCCAGCAGCTTACTCGAGGGACAGGTGAACACCGGGGAGCTGTTTTTT. The V gene is TRBV11-2, the J gene TRBJ2-2; 8 bases are shared with TRBD1. Germline V CDR1 and CDR2: SGHAT, FQNNGV. The V and J ends lost 2 bases and 1 base, in that order; junction bases with no gene match: 6. The CDR3 length is 17 residues.

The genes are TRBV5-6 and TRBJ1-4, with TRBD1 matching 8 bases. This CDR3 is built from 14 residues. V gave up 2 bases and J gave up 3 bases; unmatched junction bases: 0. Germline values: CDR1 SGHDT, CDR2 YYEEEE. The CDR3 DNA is TGTGCCAGCAGCTTACAGGGGGCTAATGAAAAACTGTTTTTT. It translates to CASSLQGANEKLFF. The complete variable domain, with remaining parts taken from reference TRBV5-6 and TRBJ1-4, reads DAGVTQSPTHLIKTRGQQVTLRCSPKSGHDTVSWYQQALGQGPQFIFQYYEEEERQRGNFPDRFSGHQFPNYSSELNVNALLLGDSALYLCASSLQGANEKLFFGSGTQLSVL.

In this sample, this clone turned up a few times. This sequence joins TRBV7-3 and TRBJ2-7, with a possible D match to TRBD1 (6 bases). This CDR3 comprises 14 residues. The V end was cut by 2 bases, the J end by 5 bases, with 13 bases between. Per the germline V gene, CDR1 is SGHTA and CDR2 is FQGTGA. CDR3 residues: CASSLGRGSHEQYF. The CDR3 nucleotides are TGTGCCAGCAGCTTAGGCAGGGGTTCCCACGAGCAGTACTTC.

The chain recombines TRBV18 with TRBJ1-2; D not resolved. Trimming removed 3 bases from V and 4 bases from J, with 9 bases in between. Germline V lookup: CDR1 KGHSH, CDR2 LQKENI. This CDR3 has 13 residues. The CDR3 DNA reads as TGTGCCAGCTCACCGGAACAGAGCTATGGCTACACCTTC. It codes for CASSPEQSYGYTF. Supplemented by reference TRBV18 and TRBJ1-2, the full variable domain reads NAGVMQNPRHLVRRRGQEARLRCSPMKGHSHVYWYRQLPEEGLKFMVYLQKENIIDESGMPKERFSAEFPKEGPSILRIQQVVRGDSAAYFCASSPEQSYGYTFGSGTRLTVV.

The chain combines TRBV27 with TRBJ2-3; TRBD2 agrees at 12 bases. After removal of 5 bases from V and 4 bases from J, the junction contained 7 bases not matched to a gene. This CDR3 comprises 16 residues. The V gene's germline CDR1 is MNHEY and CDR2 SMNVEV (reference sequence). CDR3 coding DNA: TGTGCCAGCAGTAAATCGGGACTAGCGGGCTCAGATACGCAGTATTTT. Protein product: CASSKSGLAGSDTQYF.

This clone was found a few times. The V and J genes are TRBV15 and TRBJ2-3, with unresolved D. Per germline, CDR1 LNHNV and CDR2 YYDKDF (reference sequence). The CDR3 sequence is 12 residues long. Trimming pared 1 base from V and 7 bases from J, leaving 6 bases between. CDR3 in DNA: TGTGCCACCAGCAGAGGAAGCAATACGCAGTATTTT. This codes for CATSRGSNTQYF. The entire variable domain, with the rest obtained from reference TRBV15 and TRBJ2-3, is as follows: DAMVIQNPRYQVTQFGKPVTLSCSQTLNHNVMYWYQQKSSQAPKLLFHYYDKDFNNEADTPDNFQSRRPNTSFCFLDIRSPGLGDTAMYLCATSRGSNTQYFGPGTRLTVL.

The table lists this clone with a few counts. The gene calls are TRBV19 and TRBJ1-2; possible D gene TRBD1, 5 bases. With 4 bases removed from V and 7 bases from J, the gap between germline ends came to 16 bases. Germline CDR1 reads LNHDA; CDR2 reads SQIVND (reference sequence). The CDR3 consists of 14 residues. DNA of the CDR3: TGTGCCAGTAGTAATAATCAGGGCGCGAGTGGCTACACCTTC. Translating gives CASSNNQGASGYTF.

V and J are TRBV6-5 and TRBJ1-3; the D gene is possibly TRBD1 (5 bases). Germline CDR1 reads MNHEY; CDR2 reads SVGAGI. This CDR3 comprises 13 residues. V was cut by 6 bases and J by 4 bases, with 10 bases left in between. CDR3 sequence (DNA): TGTGCCAGCAGCCTCCGGGGGGGAAACACCATATATTTT. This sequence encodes CASSLRGGNTIYF.

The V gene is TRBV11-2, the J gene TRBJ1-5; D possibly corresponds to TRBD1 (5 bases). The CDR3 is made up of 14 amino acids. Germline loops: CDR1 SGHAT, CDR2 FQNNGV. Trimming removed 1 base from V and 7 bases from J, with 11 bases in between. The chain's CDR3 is CASSLGMGHQPQHF. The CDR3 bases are TGTGCCAGCAGCTTAGGGATGGGGCACCAGCCCCAGCATTTT.

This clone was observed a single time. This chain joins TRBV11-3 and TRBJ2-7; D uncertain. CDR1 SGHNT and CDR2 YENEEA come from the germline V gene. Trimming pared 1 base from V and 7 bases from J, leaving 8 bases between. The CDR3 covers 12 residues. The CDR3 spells CASSLVLREQYF. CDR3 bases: TGTGCCAGCAGCTTAGTTCTTCGGGAGCAGTACTTC.

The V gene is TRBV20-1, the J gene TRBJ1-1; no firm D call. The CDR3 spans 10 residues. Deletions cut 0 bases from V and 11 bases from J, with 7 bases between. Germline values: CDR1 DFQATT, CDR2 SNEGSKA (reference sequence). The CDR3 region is CSARDLGAFF. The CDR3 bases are TGCAGTGCTAGAGATTTGGGCGCTTTCTTT.

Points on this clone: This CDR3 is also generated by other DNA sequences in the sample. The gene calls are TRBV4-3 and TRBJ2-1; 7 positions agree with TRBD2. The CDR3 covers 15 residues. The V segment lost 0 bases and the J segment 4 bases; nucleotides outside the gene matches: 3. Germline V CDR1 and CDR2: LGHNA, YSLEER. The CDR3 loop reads CASSQEGGPYNEQFF. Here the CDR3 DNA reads TGCGCCAGCAGCCAAGAGGGAGGGCCTTACAATGAGCAGTTCTTC.

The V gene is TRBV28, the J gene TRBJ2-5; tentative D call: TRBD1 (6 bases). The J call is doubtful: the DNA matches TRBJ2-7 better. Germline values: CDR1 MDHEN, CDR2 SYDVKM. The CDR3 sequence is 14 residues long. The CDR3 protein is CASASGTFPYEQYF. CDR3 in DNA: TGTGCCAGCGCCTCCGGGACATTTCCCTACGAGCAGTACTTC.

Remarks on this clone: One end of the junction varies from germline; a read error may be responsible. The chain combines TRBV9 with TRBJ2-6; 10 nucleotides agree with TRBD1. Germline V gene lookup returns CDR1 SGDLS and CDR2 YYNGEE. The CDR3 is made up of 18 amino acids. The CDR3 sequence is CASSVSRTGGNGANGLTF. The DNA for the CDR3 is TGTGCCAGCAGCGTTAGTAGGACAGGGGGGAATGGGGCCAACGGCCTGACTTTC.

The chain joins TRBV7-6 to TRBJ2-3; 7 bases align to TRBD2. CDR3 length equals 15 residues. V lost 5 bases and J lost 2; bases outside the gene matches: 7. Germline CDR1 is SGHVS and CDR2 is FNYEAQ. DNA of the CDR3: TGTGCCAGCAGCCCCCTAGCGGTCAACACAGATACGCAGTATTTT. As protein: CASSPLAVNTDTQYF.

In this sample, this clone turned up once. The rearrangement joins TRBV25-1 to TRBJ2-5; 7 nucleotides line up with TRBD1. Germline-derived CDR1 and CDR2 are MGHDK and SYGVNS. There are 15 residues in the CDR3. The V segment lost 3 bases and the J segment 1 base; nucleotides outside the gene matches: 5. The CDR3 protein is CASSEPQGLQETQYF. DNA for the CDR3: TGTGCCAGCAGTGAGCCACAGGGGCTCCAAGAGACCCAGTACTTC.

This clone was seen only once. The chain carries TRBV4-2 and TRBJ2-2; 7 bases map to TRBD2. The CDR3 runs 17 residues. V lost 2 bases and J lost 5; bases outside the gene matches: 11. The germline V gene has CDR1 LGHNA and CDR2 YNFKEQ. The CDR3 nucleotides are TGTGCCAGCAGCCAACCCAATGGGGGGGTGGAAACCGGGGAGCTGTTTTTT. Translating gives CASSQPNGGVETGELFF.

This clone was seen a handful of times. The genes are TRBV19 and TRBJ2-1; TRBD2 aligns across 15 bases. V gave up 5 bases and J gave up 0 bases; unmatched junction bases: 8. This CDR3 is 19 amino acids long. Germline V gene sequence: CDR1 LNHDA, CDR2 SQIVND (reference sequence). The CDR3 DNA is TGTGCCAGTAGTCCCGGGACTAGCGGGAGGACAAACTCCTACAATGAGCAGTTCTTC. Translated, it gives CASSPGTSGRTNSYNEQFF.

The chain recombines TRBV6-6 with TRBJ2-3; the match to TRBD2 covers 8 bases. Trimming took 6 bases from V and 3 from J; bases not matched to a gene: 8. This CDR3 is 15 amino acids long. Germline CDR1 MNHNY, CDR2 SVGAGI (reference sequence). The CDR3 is CASRIGGAKTDTQYF. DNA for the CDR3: TGTGCCAGCAGAATCGGGGGGGCGAAAACAGATACGCAGTATTTT.

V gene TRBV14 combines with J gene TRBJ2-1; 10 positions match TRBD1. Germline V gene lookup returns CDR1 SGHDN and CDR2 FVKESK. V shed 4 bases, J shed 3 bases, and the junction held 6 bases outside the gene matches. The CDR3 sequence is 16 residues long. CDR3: CASSLPGTGVYNEQFF. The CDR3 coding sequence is TGTGCCAGCAGCCTCCCCGGGACAGGGGTCTACAATGAGCAGTTCTTC.

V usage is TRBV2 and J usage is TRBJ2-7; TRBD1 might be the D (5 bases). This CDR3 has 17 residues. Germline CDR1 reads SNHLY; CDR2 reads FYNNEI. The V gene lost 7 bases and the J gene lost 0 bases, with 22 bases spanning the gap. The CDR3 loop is CASIRQPYLVGSYEQYF. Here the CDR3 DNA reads TGTGCCAGCATTAGACAGCCCTACCTGGTGGGCTCCTACGAGCAGTACTTC.